Below are 20 T cell receptor beta chains sequenced from a single sample in a study of T cell responses to AZD1222 COVID-19 vaccine. Clones were sequenced by immunoSEQ multiplex PCR, and TCRdb holds only the in-frame ones, with some missing. The data hold 140,000 or so clones, with 85% to 90% observed a single time. The material was peripheral blood, obtained 28 days after the second AZD1222 dose. The receptors come from an adult who received the AZD1222 COVID-19 vaccine.

This clone was counted between two and nine times. The genes are TRBV2 and TRBJ1-5; D remains ambiguous. The CDR3 runs 15 residues. Trimming left V 4 bases short and J 2 bases short, with 12 bases between. Germline V gives CDR1 SNHLY, CDR2 FYNNEI. The CDR3 reads CASSAKGTGNQPQHF. CDR3 sequence (DNA): TGTGCCAGCAGTGCAAAAGGAACTGGCAATCAGCCCCAGCATTTT.

This chain connects TRBV7-2 to TRBJ2-7, with D possibly matching TRBD1 (5 bases). CDR3 length equals 13 residues. Germline V gives CDR1 SGHTA, CDR2 FQGNSA. V was pared by 2 bases and J by 3 bases, with 8 bases between. The CDR3 sequence is CASSLRQGYEQYF. The CDR3 DNA follows: TGTGCCAGCAGCTTAAGGCAGGGCTACGAGCAGTACTTC.

This clone was detected only once. The genes are TRBV27 and TRBJ1-2, with 8 bases that match TRBD1. The V gene end was trimmed by 5 bases and the J gene end by 2 bases; junction bases not matched to a gene: 7. The germline V gene encodes CDR1 MNHEY and CDR2 SMNVEV (reference sequence). There are 15 residues in the CDR3. Here the CDR3 reads CASSQQGARNYGYTF. Written as DNA, the CDR3 is TGTGCCAGCAGTCAGCAGGGGGCGAGGAACTATGGCTACACCTTC.

This chain uses TRBV19 with TRBJ1-4; D may be TRBD1 (5 bases). The CDR3 contains 16 residues. Germline V gene sequence: CDR1 LNHDA, CDR2 SQIVND (reference sequence). V lost 6 bases, J lost 8 bases, and 22 bases lay in between. This chain's CDR3 is CASRSPGGRGEEKLFF. DNA for the CDR3: TGTGCCAGTAGAAGCCCGGGGGGAAGGGGTGAAGAAAAACTGTTTTTT.

This sequence joins TRBV4-1 and TRBJ1-1; D gene ambiguous. In germline, CDR1 is MGHRA, CDR2 YSYEKL. The CDR3 contains 14 residues. The ends were cut back, 2 bases at V and 1 base at J, with 8 bases in the middle. CDR3 loop: CASSQRAANTEAFF. As DNA, the CDR3 is TGCGCCAGCAGCCAAAGAGCAGCGAACACTGAAGCTTTCTTT.

This chain uses TRBV7-8 with TRBJ1-1; D gene unclear. The germline gives CDR1 SGHVS, CDR2 FQNEAQ. Trimming took off 5 bases at V and 5 bases at J, with 15 bases between the two ends. The length of the CDR3 is 14 residues. CDR3 in amino acids: CASSPRTGGTEAFF. The CDR3 DNA reads TGTGCCAGCAGCCCACGGACGGGCGGGACTGAAGCTTTCTTT.

The chain combines TRBV3-1 (or the pseudogene TRBV3-2) with TRBJ2-1; 8 bases line up with TRBD1. CDR1 is LGHDT, CDR2 YNNKEL, per germline (reference sequence). V gave up 7 bases and J gave up 0 bases; unmatched junction bases: 8. The CDR3 loop spans 16 amino acids. The CDR3 bases are TGTGCCAGCACCCGGGGCACAGGGGGCTCCTACAATGAGCAGTTCTTC. As protein: CASTRGTGGSYNEQFF.

The chain has TRBV11-2 and TRBJ1-5, with TRBD1 identical over 9 bases. The length of the CDR3 is 18 residues. CDR1 is SGHAT and CDR2 is FQNNGV in the germline V gene. V dropped 5 bases and J dropped 0; count of bases not matched to a gene: 11. In DNA, the CDR3 is TGTGCCAGCAGCCCCGCTACCCGGGACAGGGTTAGCAATCAGCCCCAGCATTTT. Residues: CASSPATRDRVSNQPQHF.

The CDR3 nucleotides read TGTGCCAGTAGTGAGCAAGGGTTAGAGACCCAGTACTTC. Amino acids: CASSEQGLETQYF. The gene calls are TRBV19 and TRBJ2-5; D uncertain. This CDR3 is built from 13 residues. The V gene's germline CDR1 is LNHDA and CDR2 SQIVND (reference sequence). The ends were cut back, 5 bases at V and 4 bases at J, with 11 bases in the middle.

The chain recombines TRBV21-1 with TRBJ1-5. TRBV21-1 counts as a pseudogene. The CDR3 has 14 residues. CDR3 amino acids: CSRQWEGPCGPQHF. The CDR3 DNA sequence: TGTTCTCGCCAATGGGAGGGTCCCTGTGGCCCCCAGCATTTT.

The J gene is TRBJ2-3, the V gene TRBV6-5, with TRBD2 identical over 8 bases. J lost 1 base, V lost 0 bases, and 0 bases had no gene match. This CDR3 is 15 amino acids long. Germline values: CDR1 MNHEY, CDR2 SVGAGI. This chain's CDR3 is CASSYSSGGTDTQYF. CDR3 DNA sequence: TGTGCCAGCAGTTACTCTAGCGGGGGCACAGATACGCAGTATTTT.

This chain connects TRBV19 to TRBJ2-1; D perhaps matches TRBD2 (5 bases). V was clipped by 1 base and J by 0 bases, with 7 bases between them. This CDR3 region has 15 residues. Germline V gene data show CDR1 as LNHDA and CDR2 as SQIVND (reference sequence). For the CDR3, the DNA is TGTGCCAGTAGTATAGGGGAGAGCTCCTACAATGAGCAGTTCTTC. It encodes CASSIGESSYNEQFF.

A word on this clone: The identical CDR3 is also encoded by other nucleotide sequences in the sample. The chain links TRBV7-9 to TRBJ1-1; D is uncertain. This CDR3 contains 13 residues. Trimming left V 5 bases short and J 1 base short, with 8 bases between. CDR1 is SEHNR and CDR2 is FQNEAQ in the germline V gene (reference sequence). CDR3 sequence: CASSLVGNTEAFF. In DNA, the CDR3 is TGTGCCAGCAGCCTCGTGGGGAACACTGAAGCTTTCTTT.

The gene calls are TRBV7-9 and TRBJ2-3; TRBD1 or TRBD2 may be the D gene (5 bases each). Trimming stripped 5 bases from V and 0 bases from J, with 15 bases between. From germline, CDR1 is SEHNR and CDR2 FQNEAQ (reference sequence). The CDR3 has 16 amino acids. CDR3 sequence: CASSPPWGISTDTQYF. CDR3 sequence (DNA): TGTGCCAGCAGCCCACCTTGGGGGATTAGCACAGATACGCAGTATTTT.

The V call is TRBV21-1, the J call TRBJ2-7; no check of the table's D call, TRBD2, against the DNA was made. TRBV21-1 constitutes a pseudogene. The CDR3 loop spans 15 amino acids. CDR3 protein: CARKPQRETPYEQYF. The CDR3 region has the DNA TGTGCCCGAAAACCCCAGCGGGAGACTCCCTACGAGCAGTACTTC.

This chain joins TRBV11-3 and TRBJ2-1, with a tentative D call TRBD1 (5 bases). This CDR3 has 16 amino acids. Germline V lookup: CDR1 SGHNT, CDR2 YENEEA. The ends were cut back, 1 base at V and 10 bases at J, with 20 bases in the middle. This chain's CDR3 is CASSLGGPVRGREQFF. CDR3 bases: TGTGCCAGCAGCTTAGGGGGCCCCGTTCGAGGTCGGGAGCAGTTCTTC.

The V gene is TRBV6-7, the J gene TRBJ2-3; D may be TRBD1 or TRBD2 (5 bases each). TRBV6-7 is given ORF status, its function remaining uncertain. This CDR3 region has 13 residues. V lost 2 bases and J 4 bases, leaving 7 bases between the germline ends. CDR3 protein: CASSYLGADTQYF. CDR3 coding DNA: TGTGCCAGCAGTTACCTGGGGGCAGATACGCAGTATTTT.

The chain is built from TRBV27 and TRBJ1-6; D not resolved. Germline CDR1 and CDR2: MNHEY and SMNVEV (reference sequence). This CDR3 is 14 amino acids long. V was shortened by 2 bases and J by 3 bases, with 5 bases between the two germline ends. CDR3 sequence (DNA): TGTGCCAGCAGTTTACAGTTCTATAATTCACCCCTCCACTTT. It encodes CASSLQFYNSPLHF.

Only a few counts were recorded for this clone. This rearrangement joins TRBV9 to TRBJ2-1; 9 positions agree with TRBD2. The CDR3 is 20 amino acids. V shed 0 bases and J 0 bases; nucleotides not matched to a gene: 13. Per germline, CDR1 SGDLS and CDR2 YYNGEE. The CDR3 sequence is CASSVGLAGALSSSYNEQFF. The DNA of the CDR3 is TGTGCCAGCAGCGTAGGGTTAGCGGGGGCCCTTTCGAGCTCCTACAATGAGCAGTTCTTC.

This chain links TRBV18 with TRBJ1-1; D remains ambiguous. Trimming took 4 bases from V and 1 from J, leaving 10 bases between them. Germline V gene data show CDR1 as KGHSH and CDR2 as LQKENI. The CDR3 runs to 14 residues. The CDR3 DNA reads TGTGCCAGCTCACAGACGGATTCGAACACTGAAGCTTTCTTT. Protein sequence: CASSQTDSNTEAFF.